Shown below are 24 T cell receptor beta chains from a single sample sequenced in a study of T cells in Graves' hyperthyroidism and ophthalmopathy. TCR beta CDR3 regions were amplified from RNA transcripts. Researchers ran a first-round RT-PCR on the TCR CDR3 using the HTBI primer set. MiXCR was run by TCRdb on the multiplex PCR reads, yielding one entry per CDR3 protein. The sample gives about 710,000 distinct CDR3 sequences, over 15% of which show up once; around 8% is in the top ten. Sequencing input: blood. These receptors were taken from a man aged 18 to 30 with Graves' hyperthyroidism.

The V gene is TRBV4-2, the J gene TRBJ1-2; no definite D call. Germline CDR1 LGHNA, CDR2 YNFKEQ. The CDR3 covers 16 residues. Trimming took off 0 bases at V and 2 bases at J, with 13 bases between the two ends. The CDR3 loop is CASSQDYWTLNYGYTF. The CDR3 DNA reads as TGTGCCAGCAGCCAAGATTACTGGACGTTAAACTATGGCTACACCTTC.

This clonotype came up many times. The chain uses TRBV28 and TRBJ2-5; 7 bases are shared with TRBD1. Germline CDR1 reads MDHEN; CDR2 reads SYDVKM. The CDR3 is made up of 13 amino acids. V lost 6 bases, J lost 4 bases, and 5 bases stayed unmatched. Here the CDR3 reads CASSADRAETQYF. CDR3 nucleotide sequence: TGTGCCAGCAGCGCCGACAGGGCAGAGACCCAGTACTTC.

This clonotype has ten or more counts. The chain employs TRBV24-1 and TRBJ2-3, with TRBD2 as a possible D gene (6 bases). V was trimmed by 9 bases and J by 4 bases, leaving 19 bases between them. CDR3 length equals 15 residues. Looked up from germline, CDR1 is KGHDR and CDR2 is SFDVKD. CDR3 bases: TGTGCCACCTCCCCCCGGGAGCTCCGGGCAGATACGCAGTATTTT. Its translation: CATSPRELRADTQYF.

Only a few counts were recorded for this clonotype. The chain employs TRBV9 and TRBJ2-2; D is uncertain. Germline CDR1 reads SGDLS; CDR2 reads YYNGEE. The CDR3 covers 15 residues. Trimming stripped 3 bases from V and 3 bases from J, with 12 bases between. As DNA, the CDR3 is TGTGCCAGCAGCGCCGACGGGCGGCACACCGGGGAGCTGTTTTTT. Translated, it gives CASSADGRHTGELFF.

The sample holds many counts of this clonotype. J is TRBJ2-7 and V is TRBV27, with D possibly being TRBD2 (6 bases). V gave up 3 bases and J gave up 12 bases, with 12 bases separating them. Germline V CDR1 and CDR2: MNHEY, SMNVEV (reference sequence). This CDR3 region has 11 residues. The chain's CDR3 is CASSFAGLLYF. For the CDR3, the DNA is TGTGCCAGCAGTTTTGCCGGACTACTGTACTTC.

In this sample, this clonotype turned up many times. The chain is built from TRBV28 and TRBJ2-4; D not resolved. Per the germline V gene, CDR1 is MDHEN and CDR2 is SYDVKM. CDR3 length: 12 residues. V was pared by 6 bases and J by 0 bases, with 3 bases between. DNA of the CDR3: TGTGCCAGCAGGGAAGCCAAAAACATTCAGTACTTC. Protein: CASREAKNIQYF.

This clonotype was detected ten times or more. The CDR3 protein is CATSRGQNTEAFF. The CDR3 nucleotides are TGTGCCACCAGCCGGGGCCAGAACACTGAAGCTTTCTTT. This chain uses TRBV24-1 with TRBJ1-1, with a weak D call TRBD1 (5 bases). V was clipped by 7 bases and J by 1 base, with 9 bases between them. Germline values: CDR1 KGHDR, CDR2 SFDVKD. This CDR3 has 13 residues.

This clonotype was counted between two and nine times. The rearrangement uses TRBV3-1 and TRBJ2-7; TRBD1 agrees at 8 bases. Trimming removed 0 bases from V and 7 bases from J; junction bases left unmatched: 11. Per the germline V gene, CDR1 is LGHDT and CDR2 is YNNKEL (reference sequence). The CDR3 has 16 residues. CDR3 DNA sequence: TGTGCCAGCAGCCAAGAACCGGGCAGGGGGCGGCGTGAGCAGTACTTC. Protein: CASSQEPGRGRREQYF.

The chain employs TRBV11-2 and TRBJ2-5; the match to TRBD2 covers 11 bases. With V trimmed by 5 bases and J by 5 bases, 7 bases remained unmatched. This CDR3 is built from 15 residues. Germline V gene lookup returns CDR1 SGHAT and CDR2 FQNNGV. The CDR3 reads CASSPRLAGLETQYF. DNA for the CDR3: TGTGCCAGCAGCCCGCGACTAGCGGGATTGGAGACCCAGTACTTC.

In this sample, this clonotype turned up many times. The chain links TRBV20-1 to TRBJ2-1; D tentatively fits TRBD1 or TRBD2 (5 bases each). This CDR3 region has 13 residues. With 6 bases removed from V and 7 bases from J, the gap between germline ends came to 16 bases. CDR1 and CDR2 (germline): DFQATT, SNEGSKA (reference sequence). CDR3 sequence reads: CSAPPAWGNEQFF. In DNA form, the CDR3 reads TGCAGTGCCCCCCCGGCTTGGGGGAATGAGCAGTTCTTC.

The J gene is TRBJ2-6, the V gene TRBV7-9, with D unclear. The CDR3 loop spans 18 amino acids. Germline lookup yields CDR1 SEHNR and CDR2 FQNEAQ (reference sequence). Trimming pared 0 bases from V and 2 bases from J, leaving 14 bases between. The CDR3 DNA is TGTGCCAGCAGCTTAGCCTTCCTTACAGAGGCTGGGGCCAACGTCCTGACTTTC. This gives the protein CASSLAFLTEAGANVLTF.

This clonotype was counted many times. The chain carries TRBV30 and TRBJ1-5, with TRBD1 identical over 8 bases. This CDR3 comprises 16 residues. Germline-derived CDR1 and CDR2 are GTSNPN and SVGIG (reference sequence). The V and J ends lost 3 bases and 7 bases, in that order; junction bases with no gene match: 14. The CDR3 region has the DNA TGTGCCTGGAGGTCCTCCCCAGGGGGCGCAGAACAGCCCCAGCATTTT. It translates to CAWRSSPGGAEQPQHF.

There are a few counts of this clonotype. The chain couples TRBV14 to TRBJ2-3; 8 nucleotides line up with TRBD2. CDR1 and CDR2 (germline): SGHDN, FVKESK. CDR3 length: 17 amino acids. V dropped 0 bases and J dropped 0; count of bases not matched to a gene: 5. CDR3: CASSQDLTSGSTDTQYF. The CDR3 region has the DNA TGTGCCAGCAGCCAAGATCTAACTAGCGGAAGCACAGATACGCAGTATTTT.

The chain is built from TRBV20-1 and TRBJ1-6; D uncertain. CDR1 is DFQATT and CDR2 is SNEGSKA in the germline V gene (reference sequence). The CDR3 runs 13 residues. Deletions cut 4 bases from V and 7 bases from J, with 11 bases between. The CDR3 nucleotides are TGCAGTGCTACGGGAACAGTCAATTCACCCCTCCACTTT. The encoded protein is CSATGTVNSPLHF.

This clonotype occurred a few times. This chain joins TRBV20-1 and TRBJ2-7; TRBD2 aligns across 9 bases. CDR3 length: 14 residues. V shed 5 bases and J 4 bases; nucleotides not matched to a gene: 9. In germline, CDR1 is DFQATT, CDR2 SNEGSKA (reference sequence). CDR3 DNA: TGCAGTGCTCTGACTAGCGGTAGAACTTACGAGCAGTACTTC. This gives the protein CSALTSGRTYEQYF.

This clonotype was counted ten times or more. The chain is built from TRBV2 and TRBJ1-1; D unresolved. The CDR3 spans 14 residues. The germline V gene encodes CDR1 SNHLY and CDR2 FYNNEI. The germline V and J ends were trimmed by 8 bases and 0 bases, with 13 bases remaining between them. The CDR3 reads CASHWQAMNTEAFF. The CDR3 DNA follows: TGTGCCAGCCATTGGCAGGCCATGAACACTGAAGCTTTCTTT.

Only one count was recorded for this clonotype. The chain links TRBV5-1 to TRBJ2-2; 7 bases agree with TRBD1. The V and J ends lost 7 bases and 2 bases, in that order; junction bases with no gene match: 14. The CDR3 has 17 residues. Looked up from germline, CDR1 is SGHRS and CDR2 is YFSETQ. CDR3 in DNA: TGCGCCAGCTCCCGGGACAGCCGTACCAAAAACACCGGGGAGCTGTTTTTT. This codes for CASSRDSRTKNTGELFF.

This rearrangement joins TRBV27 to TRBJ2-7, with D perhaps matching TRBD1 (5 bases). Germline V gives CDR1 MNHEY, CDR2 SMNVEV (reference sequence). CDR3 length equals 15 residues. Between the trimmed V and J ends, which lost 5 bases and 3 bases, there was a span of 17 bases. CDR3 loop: CASSTKGFPYYEQYF. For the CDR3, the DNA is TGTGCCAGCAGTACTAAGGGGTTCCCCTACTACGAGCAGTACTTC.

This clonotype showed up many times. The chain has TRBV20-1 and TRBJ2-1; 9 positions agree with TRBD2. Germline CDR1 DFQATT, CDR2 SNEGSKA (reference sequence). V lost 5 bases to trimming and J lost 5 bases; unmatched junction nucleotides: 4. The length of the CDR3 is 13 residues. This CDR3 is CSAQTSGNNEQFF. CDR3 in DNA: TGCAGTGCTCAGACTAGCGGTAACAATGAGCAGTTCTTC.

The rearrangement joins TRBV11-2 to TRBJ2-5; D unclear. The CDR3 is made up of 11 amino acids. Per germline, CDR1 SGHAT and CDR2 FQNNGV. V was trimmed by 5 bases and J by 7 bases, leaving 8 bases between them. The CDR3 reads CASSPVGTQYF. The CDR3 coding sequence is TGTGCCAGCAGCCCCGTCGGGACCCAGTACTTC.

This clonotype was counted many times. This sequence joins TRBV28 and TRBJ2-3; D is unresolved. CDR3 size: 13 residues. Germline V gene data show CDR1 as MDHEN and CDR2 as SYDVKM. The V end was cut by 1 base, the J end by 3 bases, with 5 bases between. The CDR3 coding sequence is TGTGCCAGCAGTTTATTGGAGACAGATACGCAGTATTTT. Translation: CASSLLETDTQYF.

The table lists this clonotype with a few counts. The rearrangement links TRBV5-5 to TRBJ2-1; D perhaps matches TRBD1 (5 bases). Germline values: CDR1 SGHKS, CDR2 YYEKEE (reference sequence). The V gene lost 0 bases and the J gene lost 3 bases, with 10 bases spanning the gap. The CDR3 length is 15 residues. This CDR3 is CASSLEPGIYNEQFF. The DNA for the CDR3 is TGTGCCAGCAGCTTGGAACCAGGGATCTACAATGAGCAGTTCTTC.

CDR3 protein: CASSFQGFTYEQYF. The DNA for the CDR3 is TGTGCCAGCAGCTTTCAGGGTTTCACCTACGAGCAGTACTTC. This chain links TRBV11-2 with TRBJ2-7, with D possibly being TRBD1 (5 bases). Per the germline V gene, CDR1 is SGHAT and CDR2 is FQNNGV. This CDR3 region has 14 residues. The V and J ends lost 3 bases and 2 bases respectively, with 11 bases between them. Full variable domain (outside the CDR3, taken from reference TRBV11-2 and TRBJ2-7): EAGVAQSPRYKIIEKRQSVAFWCNPISGHATLYWYQQILGQGPKLLIQFQNNGVVDDSQLPKDRFSAERLKGVDSTLKIQPAKLEDSAVYLCASSFQGFTYEQYFGPGTRLTVT.

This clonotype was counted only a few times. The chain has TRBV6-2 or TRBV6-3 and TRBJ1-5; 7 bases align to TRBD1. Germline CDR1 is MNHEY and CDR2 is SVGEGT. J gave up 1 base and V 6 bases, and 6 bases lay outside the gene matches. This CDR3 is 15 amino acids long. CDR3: CASSDRVESNQPQHF. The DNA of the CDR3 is TGTGCCAGCAGCGACAGGGTGGAAAGCAATCAGCCCCAGCATTTT.